This T cell receptor beta chain was sequenced in a study of blood T cell repertoires in COVID-19. Study in general: There were acute and convalescent COVID-19 samples, and they came from the United States, Italy and Spain. From T cells, B-cell-depleted T cells, or PBMCs came the material, which was cDNA or gDNA.

There are 16 residues in the CDR3. The germline CDR1 and CDR2 sequences are SGDLS and YYNGEE. The V segment lost 0 bases and the J segment 5 bases; nucleotides outside the gene matches: 7. This table comes from immunoSEQ multiplex PCR, and its TCRdb copy is limited to in-frame clones, with some not included. The sample holds some 360,000 clones, about 92% seen once. The origin of this receptor is a woman aged 55 to 70 with COVID-19, enrolled during active disease. The source material was peripheral blood. The chain is built from TRBV9 and TRBJ2-5; TRBD2 aligns across 10 bases. CDR3 in amino acids: CASSVGVAGGPETQYF. As DNA, the CDR3 is TGTGCCAGCAGCGTAGGGGTAGCGGGGGGCCCGGAGACCCAGTACTTC.